This T cell receptor beta chain was captured by sequencing in a study of identical twins. All donors comprised healthy Caucasians. The CDR3 totals 13 residues. CDR1 and CDR2 from the germline V gene are SGHDT and YYEEEE. Trimming removed 1 base at V and 6 bases at J, with 11 bases between. This clonotype was found a few times. What it recognizes is unknown. Addition of a universal primer site occurred through template switching, and cDNA carried unique molecular identifiers. TCRdb passed the 5' RACE reads through MiXCR, listing each CDR3 protein once. The sample shows approximately 260,000 distinct CDR3 sequences, 6.5% to 9.5% of them seen only once. Study results and caveats: One should note that invariant MAIT and iNKT cells could partly confound zero-insertion analyses.

These data also featured in a second study, about yellow fever vaccine responses in identical twins. That report adds: Twins' vaccine T cell response reportedly seemed partly convergent, partly personalized.

The chain has TRBV5-6 and TRBJ2-7, with D possibly being TRBD1 or TRBD2 (6 bases each). The sequence derives from a woman under 30 in good health. The sequenced material came from CD8+ T cells sorted from blood. The CDR3 loop reads CASSLRGVGEQYF. For the CDR3, the DNA is TGTGCCAGCAGCTTGAGGGGGGTGGGCGAGCAGTACTTC.